These T cell receptor beta chains were read from a single sample in a study of blood T cells in healthy people across ages. Each CDR3 protein is one row after TCRdb ran MiXCR on the 5' RACE reads. This table holds almost 800,000 distinct CDR3 sequences, 58% found once. Sequencing used blood. The receptor set was obtained from a man aged 30-40 years in good health. The CDR3 runs from the conserved cysteine through the conserved F or W. Fields, in order: J gene, clone size, V gene, D gene, CDR3 protein, CDR3 DNA. D genes are given only for firm matches. Clone size, where shown, is once, few, many, or a class for clones that have expanded.

j_call: TRBJ2-5; clone_size: -; v_call: TRBV29-1; d_call: -; cdr3_aa: CSVDGLIQETQYF; cdr3_nt: TGCAGCGTTGACGGTCTAATCCAAGAGACCCAGTACTTC
j_call: TRBJ2-5; clone_size: -; v_call: TRBV7-8; d_call: TRBD2; cdr3_aa: CASSLSGTRQETQYF; cdr3_nt: TGTGCCAGCAGCTTGTCCGGGACTAGACAAGAGACCCAGTACTTC
j_call: TRBJ2-1; clone_size: -; v_call: TRBV20-1; d_call: TRBD2; cdr3_aa: CSARELASGRAFNEQFF; cdr3_nt: TGCAGTGCTAGAGAATTGGCTAGCGGGAGGGCCTTCAATGAGCAGTTCTTC
j_call: TRBJ2-7; clone_size: -; v_call: TRBV5-6; d_call: -; cdr3_aa: CASSWGDSRDHEQYF; cdr3_nt: TGTGCCAGCAGCTGGGGGGATTCTCGGGACCACGAGCAGTACTTC
j_call: TRBJ1-5; clone_size: few; v_call: TRBV25-1; d_call: -; cdr3_aa: CASSEGRLNQPQHF; cdr3_nt: TGTGCCAGCAGTGAAGGTCGACTCAATCAGCCCCAGCATTTT
j_call: TRBJ1-2; clone_size: -; v_call: TRBV10-3; d_call: -; cdr3_aa: CAIYRESPAYGYTF; cdr3_nt: TGTGCCATTTACAGGGAATCCCCTGCCTATGGCTACACCTTC
j_call: TRBJ2-7; clone_size: -; v_call: TRBV9; d_call: TRBD2; cdr3_aa: CASSVGVSGTYEQYF; cdr3_nt: TGTGCCAGCAGCGTAGGTGTTAGCGGGACCTACGAGCAGTACTTC
j_call: TRBJ2-5; clone_size: few; v_call: TRBV7-2; d_call: TRBD2; cdr3_aa: CASSTPTSGAETQYF; cdr3_nt: TGTGCCAGCAGCACCCCGACTAGCGGGGCGGAGACCCAGTACTTC
j_call: TRBJ1-3; clone_size: -; v_call: TRBV20-1; d_call: -; cdr3_aa: CSATSLSGNTIYF; cdr3_nt: TGCAGTGCTACCAGCCTCTCTGGAAACACCATATATTTT
j_call: TRBJ1-1; clone_size: many; v_call: TRBV27; d_call: TRBD1; cdr3_aa: CASRRSGRGLRMNTEAFF; cdr3_nt: TGTGCCAGCAGGAGGTCTGGCAGGGGGCTAAGGATGAACACTGAAGCTTTCTTT
j_call: TRBJ2-7; clone_size: many; v_call: TRBV7-2; d_call: TRBD1; cdr3_aa: CASSLGQASYEQYF; cdr3_nt: TGTGCCAGCTCCTTGGGACAGGCGTCGTACGAGCAGTACTTC
j_call: TRBJ2-1; clone_size: -; v_call: TRBV7-2; d_call: TRBD1; cdr3_aa: CASSLLPGQGVWEQFF; cdr3_nt: TGTGCCAGCAGCCTCCTACCGGGACAGGGGGTTTGGGAGCAGTTCTTC
j_call: TRBJ2-4; clone_size: few; v_call: TRBV12-3/TRBV12-4; d_call: -; cdr3_aa: CASSPATNIQYF; cdr3_nt: TGTGCCAGCAGTCCTGCCACAAACATTCAGTACTTC
j_call: TRBJ2-7; clone_size: -; v_call: TRBV28; d_call: -; cdr3_aa: CASSFIGKEAYEQYF; cdr3_nt: TGTGCCAGCAGTTTTATAGGGAAGGAAGCCTACGAGCAGTACTTC
j_call: TRBJ2-1; clone_size: once; v_call: TRBV20-1; d_call: TRBD2; cdr3_aa: CSARDAGDNEQFF; cdr3_nt: TGCAGTGCTAGAGATGCGGGAGACAATGAGCAGTTCTTC
j_call: TRBJ2-7; clone_size: -; v_call: TRBV27; d_call: -; cdr3_aa: CASSFKDSGYEQYF; cdr3_nt: TGTGCCAGCAGTTTTAAGGACTCCGGGTACGAGCAGTACTTC
j_call: TRBJ2-1; clone_size: -; v_call: TRBV2; d_call: -; cdr3_aa: CASSVGQGGVVIEQFF; cdr3_nt: TGTGCCAGCAGTGTCGGACAAGGAGGGGTGGTGATTGAGCAGTTCTTC
j_call: TRBJ1-4; clone_size: -; v_call: TRBV2; d_call: -; cdr3_aa: CASSRTLFGKLFF; cdr3_nt: TGTGCCAGCAGTCGGACCCTTTTTGGAAAACTGTTTTTT
j_call: TRBJ1-5; clone_size: -; v_call: TRBV12-3/TRBV12-4; d_call: -; cdr3_aa: CASSRGDSNQPQHF; cdr3_nt: TGTGCCAGCAGCCGCGGGGACAGCAATCAGCCCCAGCATTTT
j_call: TRBJ1-5; clone_size: -; v_call: TRBV20-1; d_call: TRBD1; cdr3_aa: CSASHSRGPESNQPQHF; cdr3_nt: TGCAGTGCTAGTCACTCAAGGGGGCCGGAAAGCAATCAGCCCCAGCATTTT
j_call: TRBJ2-1; clone_size: few; v_call: TRBV6-5; d_call: -; cdr3_aa: CASSRQTGTYNEQFF; cdr3_nt: TGTGCCAGCAGTCGCCAGACAGGGACTTACAATGAGCAGTTCTTC
j_call: TRBJ2-1; clone_size: -; v_call: TRBV29-1; d_call: TRBD2; cdr3_aa: CSVETSGGKTQFF; cdr3_nt: TGCAGCGTTGAAACTAGCGGGGGAAAGACCCAGTTCTTC
j_call: TRBJ2-1; clone_size: few; v_call: TRBV11-2; d_call: -; cdr3_aa: CASSLDGSFSYNEQFF; cdr3_nt: TGTGCCAGCAGCTTAGATGGGTCATTCTCCTACAATGAGCAGTTCTTC
j_call: TRBJ2-7; clone_size: -; v_call: TRBV28; d_call: -; cdr3_aa: CASAQYEQYF; cdr3_nt: TGTGCCAGTGCTCAGTACGAGCAGTACTTC
j_call: TRBJ2-3; clone_size: -; v_call: TRBV3-1; d_call: TRBD2; cdr3_aa: CASSRAGFSTDTQYF; cdr3_nt: TGTGCCAGCAGCCGAGCGGGGTTCAGCACAGATACGCAGTATTTT
j_call: TRBJ2-4; clone_size: -; v_call: TRBV4-3; d_call: -; cdr3_aa: CATSQDRVGSSEKQYF; cdr3_nt: TGCGCCACCAGCCAAGATCGGGTCGGGAGCAGCGAGAAGCAGTACTTC
j_call: TRBJ2-7; clone_size: -; v_call: TRBV28; d_call: -; cdr3_aa: CASRDDRSPYEQYF; cdr3_nt: TGTGCCAGCAGGGATGACAGGTCCCCCTACGAGCAGTACTTC
j_call: TRBJ1-2; clone_size: -; v_call: TRBV20-1; d_call: -; cdr3_aa: CSASNQDNDGYTF; cdr3_nt: TGCAGTGCCTCGAACCAGGACAATGATGGCTACACCTTC
j_call: TRBJ2-7; clone_size: -; v_call: TRBV13; d_call: -; cdr3_aa: CASSHERTREQYF; cdr3_nt: TGTGCCAGCAGCCATGAAAGGACACGCGAGCAGTACTTC
j_call: TRBJ1-5; clone_size: few; v_call: TRBV5-6; d_call: TRBD1; cdr3_aa: CASSYQTGLGNQPQHF; cdr3_nt: TGTGCCAGCAGCTATCAGACAGGGCTTGGCAATCAGCCCCAGCATTTT
j_call: TRBJ1-5; clone_size: -; v_call: TRBV7-6; d_call: TRBD1; cdr3_aa: CASSYRGQGFLSNQPQHF; cdr3_nt: TGTGCCAGCAGCTACCGGGGACAGGGATTTCTTAGCAATCAGCCCCAGCATTTT
j_call: TRBJ1-2; clone_size: -; v_call: TRBV19; d_call: -; cdr3_aa: CASSVGLEDGYTF; cdr3_nt: TGTGCCAGTAGTGTCGGACTAGAAGATGGCTACACCTTC
j_call: TRBJ1-1; clone_size: -; v_call: TRBV20-1; d_call: -; cdr3_aa: CSASRVNTEAFF; cdr3_nt: TGCAGTGCTAGCCGGGTTAACACTGAAGCTTTCTTT
j_call: TRBJ1-2; clone_size: few; v_call: TRBV4-3; d_call: -; cdr3_aa: CASSQDWGGSNYGYTF; cdr3_nt: TGCGCCAGCAGCCAAGACTGGGGCGGGTCCAACTATGGCTACACCTTC
j_call: TRBJ2-7; clone_size: -; v_call: TRBV7-2; d_call: TRBD2; cdr3_aa: CASSASGGIYEQYF; cdr3_nt: TGTGCCAGCAGTGCTAGCGGGGGTATCTACGAGCAGTACTTC
j_call: TRBJ2-5; clone_size: -; v_call: TRBV7-2; d_call: -; cdr3_aa: CASRKQEETQYF; cdr3_nt: TGTGCCAGCAGAAAACAAGAAGAGACCCAGTACTTC
j_call: TRBJ1-2; clone_size: -; v_call: TRBV6-1; d_call: -; cdr3_aa: CASSEVGGYTF; cdr3_nt: TGTGCCAGCAGTGAAGTGGGTGGCTACACCTTC
j_call: TRBJ2-7; clone_size: -; v_call: TRBV4-1; d_call: TRBD2; cdr3_aa: CASSALWGGRYEQYF; cdr3_nt: TGCGCCAGCAGCGCGCTTTGGGGGGGACGCTACGAGCAGTACTTC
j_call: TRBJ1-5; clone_size: -; v_call: TRBV5-1; d_call: -; cdr3_aa: CASSQNKGRNQPQHF; cdr3_nt: TGCGCCAGCAGCCAAAATAAGGGCCGCAATCAGCCCCAGCATTTT
j_call: TRBJ1-1; clone_size: -; v_call: TRBV12-5; d_call: -; cdr3_aa: CASGWWQGMNTEAFF; cdr3_nt: TGTGCTAGTGGTTGGTGGCAGGGGATGAACACTGAAGCTTTCTTT
j_call: TRBJ2-4; clone_size: -; v_call: TRBV4-2; d_call: TRBD2; cdr3_aa: CASSQANQAGAENIQYF; cdr3_nt: TGTGCCAGCAGCCAGGCGAACCAAGCGGGAGCGGAAAACATTCAGTACTTC
j_call: TRBJ2-7; clone_size: -; v_call: TRBV6-1; d_call: -; cdr3_aa: CASSERDEQYF; cdr3_nt: TGTGCCAGCAGTGAAAGGGACGAGCAGTACTTC
j_call: TRBJ2-5; clone_size: few; v_call: TRBV10-2; d_call: TRBD1; cdr3_aa: CASSTGQRRLETQYF; cdr3_nt: TGCGCCAGCAGTACGGGACAGCGTAGGTTAGAGACCCAGTACTTC
j_call: TRBJ2-7; clone_size: -; v_call: TRBV7-2; d_call: -; cdr3_aa: CASSRRRIPAAEQYF; cdr3_nt: TGTGCCAGCAGCCGAAGGAGGATCCCAGCGGCCGAGCAGTACTTC
j_call: TRBJ2-5; clone_size: -; v_call: TRBV2; d_call: -; cdr3_aa: CASKRDSGETQYF; cdr3_nt: TGTGCCAGCAAACGGGACTCGGGAGAGACCCAGTACTTC
j_call: TRBJ2-5; clone_size: -; v_call: TRBV19; d_call: -; cdr3_aa: CASSIPQGSQETQYF; cdr3_nt: TGCGCCAGTAGTATCCCTCAGGGAAGCCAAGAGACCCAGTACTTC
j_call: TRBJ2-6; clone_size: few; v_call: TRBV7-2; d_call: -; cdr3_aa: CASSFRLSGANVLTF; cdr3_nt: TGTGCCAGCAGCTTCAGGCTCTCTGGGGCCAACGTCCTGACTTTC
j_call: TRBJ2-7; clone_size: once; v_call: TRBV7-2; d_call: TRBD2; cdr3_aa: CASSNSGSGYEQYF; cdr3_nt: TGTGCCAGCAGCAACAGCGGGAGTGGCTACGAGCAGTACTTC
j_call: TRBJ2-1; clone_size: few; v_call: TRBV29-1; d_call: TRBD2; cdr3_aa: CSVWGGLDPVNEQFF; cdr3_nt: TGCAGCGTCTGGGGGGGACTGGACCCAGTGAATGAGCAGTTCTTC
j_call: TRBJ2-1; clone_size: once; v_call: TRBV6-5; d_call: -; cdr3_aa: CASSYLGSGYNEQFF; cdr3_nt: TGTGCCAGCAGTTACCTCGGGTCTGGGTACAATGAGCAGTTCTTC